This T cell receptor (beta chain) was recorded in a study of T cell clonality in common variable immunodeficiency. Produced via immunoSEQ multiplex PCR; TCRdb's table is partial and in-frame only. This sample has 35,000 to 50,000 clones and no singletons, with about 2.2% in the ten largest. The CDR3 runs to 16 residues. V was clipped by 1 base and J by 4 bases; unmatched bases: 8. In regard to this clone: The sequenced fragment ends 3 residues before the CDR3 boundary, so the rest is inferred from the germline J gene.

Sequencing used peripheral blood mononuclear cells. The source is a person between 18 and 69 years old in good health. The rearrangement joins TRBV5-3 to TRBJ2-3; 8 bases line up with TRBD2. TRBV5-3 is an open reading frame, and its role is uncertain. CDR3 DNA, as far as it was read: TGTGCCAGAAGCTTGCGAAGGACTAGCTTTCCAGATACG. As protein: CARSLRRTSFPDT. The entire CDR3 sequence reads CARSLRRTSFPDTQYF.